This T cell receptor (beta chain) was found in a study of PD-L1 blockade in urothelial cancer (dated by TCRdb to the late 2010s). Context from the whole study: All patients started therapy around 2014 and received atezolizumab 1,200 mg intravenously every 3 weeks. About 85% of the 29 patients were identified as males with urothelial cancer of bladder origin, and a prior smoking history was reported by 18 of 29 patients. Patients had an ECOG performance status of 0 or 1 and had received between 0 and 3 prior chemotherapy regimens. Blood samples were analyzed at 3 weeks after treatment start (second dose) and at 6 weeks after treatment start. Blood samples gave median yields of about 150,000 T cells and more than 80,000 unique TCRs, along with a median clonality of around 0.075. The study, an exploratory multi-omic analysis, examined somatic, immune and clinical correlates of response to PD-L1 blockade with atezolizumab in urothelial cancer. TCR sequencing covered pretreatment tumor samples and matched, serially collected peripheral blood taken before and after atezolizumab treatment. Progression-free survival longer than 6 months counted as durable clinical benefit, and TCR features were additionally tested against both progression-free and overall survival. In the same patients, whole exome sequencing and RNA sequencing of pretreatment tumors were performed in addition to TCR sequencing. Durable clinical benefit was achieved by nine patients but not by the remaining 20. Some 29 patients had pretreatment blood TCR-seq, about 25 had at least one posttreatment blood collection, and about 25 had tumor TCR-seq.

Based on the germline V gene, the CDR1 and CDR2 sequences are LGHNA and YSLEER. Counted from cysteine to phenylalanine, this CDR3 has 14 amino acids. The sequence is cut down to CDR3 DNA, 42 bases in frame from base 1. V is trimmed back by 4 bases and J by 3 bases, and the junction contains 1 base that no gene match accounts for. As concerns this clone: No antigen is known for it. Base quality data are lacking; no much larger clone is found one base away.

Results the study describes overall, beyond this receptor: Improved progression-free and overall survival was found to be associated with pretreatment peripheral blood TCR clonality below the median. Greater expansion of tumor-associated TCR clones in peripheral blood 3 weeks after the start of treatment was observed in patients with durable benefit (n ≈ 20, p = 0.022). Because the sample size was small (n of about 31) and many of the analyses were exploratory, the results are meant to be hypothesis-generating.

Each PCR received spiked-in synthetic TCR analog templates so that absolute template abundance could be estimated from read counts. The immunoSEQ assay was used to amplify TCRbeta CDR3 regions from genomic DNA with bias-controlled V and J gene primers. Sequencing of rearranged TCRbeta segments was performed at approximately 20X coverage. In the original analysis: Sequencing errors were corrected by clustering and CDR3s were annotated against IMGT to assign V, D and J genes. Downstream analyses used only productive TCRbeta rearrangements, leaving out any out-of-frame or stop-codon sequences. Clonality was computed as one minus Shannon entropy normalized by the log of the number of unique productive sequences. Clones differing between time points or between blood and tumor were identified by Fisher's exact test with Benjamini-Hochberg correction at adjusted p below 0.01. The table comes from immuneACCESS by way of TCRdb, which keeps in-frame sequences with V and J called. Part of the clones is missing from these tables; in studies checked, under half for an unresolved V gene and the rest for unknown reasons. V and J calls and clone size follow that table, whereas D and trimming were derived from the DNA. The sample data list under 40,000 clones, and roughly 91% of these were observed just once. The top ten clones comprise less than 2% of the sample.

A total of roughly 31 patients with locally advanced or metastatic urothelial carcinoma, treated at Memorial Sloan Kettering on a trial protocol, made up the cohort. Peripheral blood mononuclear cells were collected pretreatment and during treatment, with between 1 and 8 total time points per patient. The Qiagen DNeasy Blood extraction kit was used to purify genomic DNA from total PBMCs and tumor samples. PBMCs were collected pretreatment and during treatment, and were isolated and stored as previously described. The chain is assembled from TRBV4-3 and TRBJ1-4; TRBD1 matches 8 bases in the middle. The source was PBMCs, collected around atezolizumab (anti-PD-L1) treatment. The TCR comes from a man aged 55 to 69 with urothelial cancer. The DNA reads TGCGCCAGCAGCCTGGGACAGGCTAATGAAAAACTGTTTTTT. The resulting protein is CASSLGQANEKLFF.